This T cell receptor beta chain stems from a study of cytomegalovirus exposure and HLA in healthy donors. At the level of the study: A preliminary data release comprised roughly 80 million unique TCRs obtained from HLA-typed donors. Study-wide results and caveats: A previous analysis found most TCR beta V segments productive roughly 87% or roughly 30% of the time. The later analysis indicated that the majority of CMV-associated TCR beta chains appeared HLA-restricted.

V lost 0 bases, J lost 6 bases, and 5 bases stayed unmatched. Germline-derived CDR1 and CDR2 are KGHSH and LQKENI. The CDR3 consists of 14 residues. PCR involved 60 Vbeta and 13 Jbeta primers. TCRdb's copy holds only in-frame clones and misses some; the assay was immunoSEQ multiplex PCR. The profile shows about 170,000 clones, roughly 80% of them singletons. About this clone: What it recognizes is unknown.

The chain combines TRBV18 with TRBJ2-7; 7 bases are shared with TRBD1. This TCR came from a male donor in good health and CMV-seronegative. The source material was PBMCs. The CDR3 reads CASSPPVTGVEQYF. For the CDR3, the DNA is TGTGCCAGCTCACCACCGGTTACAGGGGTCGAGCAGTACTTC.